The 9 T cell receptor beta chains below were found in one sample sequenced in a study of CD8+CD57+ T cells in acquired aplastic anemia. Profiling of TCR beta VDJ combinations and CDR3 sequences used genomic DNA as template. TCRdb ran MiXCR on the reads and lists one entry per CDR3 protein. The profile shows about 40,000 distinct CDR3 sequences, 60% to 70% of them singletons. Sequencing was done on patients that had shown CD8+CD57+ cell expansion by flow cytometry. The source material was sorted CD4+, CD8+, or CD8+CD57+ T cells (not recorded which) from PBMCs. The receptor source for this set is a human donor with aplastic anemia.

CDR3 sequence: CSASDRVGQPQHF. The CDR3 DNA reads as TGCAGTGCTAGCGACAGGGTGGGTCAGCCCCAGCATTTT. This chain connects TRBV20-1 to TRBJ1-5; TRBD1 aligns across 7 bases. V trimming: 3 bases; J trimming: 6 bases; junction bases outside the gene matches: 5. Germline CDR1 DFQATT, CDR2 SNEGSKA (reference sequence). The CDR3 is 13 amino acids.

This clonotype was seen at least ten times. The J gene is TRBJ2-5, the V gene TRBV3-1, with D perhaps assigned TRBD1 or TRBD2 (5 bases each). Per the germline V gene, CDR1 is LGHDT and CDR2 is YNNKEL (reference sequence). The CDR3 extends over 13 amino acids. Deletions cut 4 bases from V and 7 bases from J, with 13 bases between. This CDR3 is CASSRDSGGTQYF. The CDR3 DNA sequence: TGTGCCAGCAGCCGAGACAGCGGTGGGACCCAGTACTTC.

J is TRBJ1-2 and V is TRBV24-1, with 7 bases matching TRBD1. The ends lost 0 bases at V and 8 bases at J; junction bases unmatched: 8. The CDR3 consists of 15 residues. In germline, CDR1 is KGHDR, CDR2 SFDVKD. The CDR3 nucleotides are TGTGCCACCAGTGATTTGCGGCAGGGGGTAGACGGCTACACCTTC. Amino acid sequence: CATSDLRQGVDGYTF.

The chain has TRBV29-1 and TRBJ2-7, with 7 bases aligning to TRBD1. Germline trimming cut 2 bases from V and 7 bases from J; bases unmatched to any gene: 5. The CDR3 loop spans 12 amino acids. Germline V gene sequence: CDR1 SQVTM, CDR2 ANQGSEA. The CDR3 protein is CSVERIRGEQYF. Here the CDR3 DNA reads TGCAGCGTTGAACGCATCAGGGGGGAGCAGTACTTC.

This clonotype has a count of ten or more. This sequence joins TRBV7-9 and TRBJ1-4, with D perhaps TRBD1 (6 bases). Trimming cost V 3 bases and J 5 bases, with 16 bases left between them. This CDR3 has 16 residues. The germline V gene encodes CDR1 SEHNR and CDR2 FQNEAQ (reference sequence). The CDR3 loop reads CASSFGGGGSNEKLFF. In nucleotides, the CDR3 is TGTGCCAGCAGCTTTGGAGGGGGGGGGTCAAATGAAAAACTGTTTTTT.

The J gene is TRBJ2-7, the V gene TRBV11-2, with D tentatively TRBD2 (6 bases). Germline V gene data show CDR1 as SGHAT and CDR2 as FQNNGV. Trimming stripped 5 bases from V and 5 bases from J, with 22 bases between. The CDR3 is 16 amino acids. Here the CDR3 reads CASSPLGSGTLDEQYF. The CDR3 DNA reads TGTGCCAGCAGCCCCCTGGGGTCAGGGACTCTCGACGAGCAGTACTTC.

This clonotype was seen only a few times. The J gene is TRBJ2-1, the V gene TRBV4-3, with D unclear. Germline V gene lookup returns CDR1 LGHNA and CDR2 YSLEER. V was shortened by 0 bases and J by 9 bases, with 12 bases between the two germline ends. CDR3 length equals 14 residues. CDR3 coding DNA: TGCGCCAGCAGCCAAGATCCCGATTCGGGTGAGCAGTTCTTC. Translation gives CASSQDPDSGEQFF.

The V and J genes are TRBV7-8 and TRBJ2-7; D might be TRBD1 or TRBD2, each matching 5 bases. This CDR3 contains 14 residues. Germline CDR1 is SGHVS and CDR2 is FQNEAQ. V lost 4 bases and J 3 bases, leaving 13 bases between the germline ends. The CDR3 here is CASSSPGPHYEQYF. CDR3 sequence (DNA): TGTGCCAGCAGCTCCCCGGGGCCTCACTACGAGCAGTACTTC. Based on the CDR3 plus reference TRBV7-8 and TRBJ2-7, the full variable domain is GAGVSQSPRYKVAKRGQDVALRCDPISGHVSLFWYQQALGQGPEFLTYFQNEAQLDKSGLPSDRFFAERPEGSVSTLKIQRTQQEDSAVYLCASSSPGPHYEQYFGPGTRLTVT.

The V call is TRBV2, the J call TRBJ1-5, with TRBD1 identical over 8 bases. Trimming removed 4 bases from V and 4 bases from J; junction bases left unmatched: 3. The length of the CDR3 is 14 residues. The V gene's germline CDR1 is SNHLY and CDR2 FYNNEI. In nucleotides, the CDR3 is TGTGCCAGCAGTGGACAGGGGTGGAATCAGCCCCAGCATTTT. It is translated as CASSGQGWNQPQHF.